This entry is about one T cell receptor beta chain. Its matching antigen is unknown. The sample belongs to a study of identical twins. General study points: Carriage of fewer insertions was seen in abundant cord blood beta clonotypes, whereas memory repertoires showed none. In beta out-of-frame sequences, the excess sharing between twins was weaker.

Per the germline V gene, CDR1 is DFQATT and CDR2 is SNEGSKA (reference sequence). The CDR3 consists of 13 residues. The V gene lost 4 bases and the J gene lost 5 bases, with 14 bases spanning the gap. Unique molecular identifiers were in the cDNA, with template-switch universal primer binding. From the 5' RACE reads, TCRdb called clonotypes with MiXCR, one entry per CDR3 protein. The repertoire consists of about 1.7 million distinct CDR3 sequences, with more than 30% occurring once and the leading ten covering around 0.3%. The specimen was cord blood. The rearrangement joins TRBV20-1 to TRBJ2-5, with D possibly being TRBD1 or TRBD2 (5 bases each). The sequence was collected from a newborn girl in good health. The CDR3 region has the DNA TGCAGTGCTATCGGGACCGCCAGGGAGACCCAGTACTTC. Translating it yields CSAIGTARETQYF.